This TCR beta chain is drawn from a study of blood T cell repertoires in COVID-19. In the study overall: Acute-phase and convalescent COVID-19 samples originated in the United States, Italy and Spain.

Repertoires were generated with immunoSEQ multiplex PCR, while TCRdb's copy carries only in-frame clones and drops some. The sample has 95,000 to 100,000 clones, around 85% seen once. After removal of 4 bases from V and 2 bases from J, the junction contained 8 bases not matched to a gene. The CDR3 totals 16 residues. CDR1 and CDR2 from the germline V gene are SGDLS and YYNGEE. Material for sequencing was peripheral blood. The clonotype comes from a woman in her sixties or seventies with active or convalescent COVID-19. This rearrangement joins TRBV9 to TRBJ2-2; 7 nucleotides agree with TRBD1. DNA of the CDR3: TGTGCCAGCAGCTCCACCGGGACAGTTAACACCGGGGAGCTGTTTTTT. Protein product: CASSSTGTVNTGELFF.